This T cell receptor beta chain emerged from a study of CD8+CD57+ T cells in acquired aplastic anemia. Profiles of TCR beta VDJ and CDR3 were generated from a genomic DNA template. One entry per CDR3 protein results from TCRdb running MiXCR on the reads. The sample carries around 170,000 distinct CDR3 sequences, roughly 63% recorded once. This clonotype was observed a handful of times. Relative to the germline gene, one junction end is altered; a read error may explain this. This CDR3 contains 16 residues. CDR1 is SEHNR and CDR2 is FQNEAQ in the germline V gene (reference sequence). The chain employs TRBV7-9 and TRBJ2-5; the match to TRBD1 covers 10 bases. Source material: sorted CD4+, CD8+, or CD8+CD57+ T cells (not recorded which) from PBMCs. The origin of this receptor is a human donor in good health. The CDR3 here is CASEGRWDRGLETQYF. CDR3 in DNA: TGTGCCAGCGAGGGACGGTGGGACAGGGGATTAGAGACTCAGTACTTC.